This record looks at one T cell receptor (beta chain) sequence and its context. These data originate in a study of cytomegalovirus exposure and HLA in healthy donors. The germline CDR1 and CDR2 sequences are SGDLS and YYNGEE. Trimming took 0 bases from V and 2 from J, leaving 17 bases between them. This CDR3 has 17 residues. PCR employed 60 Vbeta and 13 Jbeta primers. The assay was immunoSEQ multiplex PCR, and TCRdb's table has in-frame clones only and misses some. The sample lists 100,000 or so clones, approximately 80% seen once, with roughly 1.3% in the top ten. The sequenced material came from PBMCs. This TCR derives from a man between 25 and 39 years old in good health and CMV-seronegative. The chain employs TRBV9 and TRBJ2-5; maybe TRBD1 (6 bases). The chain's CDR3 is CASSVGVRTVKQETQYF. CDR3 bases: TGTGCCAGCAGCGTAGGAGTCAGGACAGTCAAACAAGAGACCCAGTACTTC.